This entry lists 27 T cell receptor beta chains sequenced from one sample in a study of identical twins. Each CDR3 protein gets one entry after TCRdb re-called the 5' RACE reads with MiXCR. The sample lists about 240,000 distinct CDR3 sequences, more than 9.5% occurring once. Separately, the same data were catalogued under a study of yellow fever vaccine responses in identical twins.

Sequencing was performed on memory (CD45RO+) T cells sorted from blood. All receptors derive from a woman under 30 in good health.

The table lists this clonotype with a few counts. The V and J genes are TRBV25-1 and TRBJ2-5; 7 nucleotides agree with TRBD2. The CDR3 has 14 residues. V trimming: 6 bases; J trimming: 1 base; junction bases outside the gene matches: 5. CDR1 and CDR2 from the germline V gene are MGHDK and SYGVNS. The CDR3 sequence is CASSPRTSQETQYF. CDR3 DNA: TGTGCCAGCAGCCCCCGGACTAGCCAAGAGACCCAGTACTTC. The whole variable domain, remainder taken from reference TRBV25-1 and TRBJ2-5, is EADIYQTPRYLVIGTGKKITLECSQTMGHDKMYWYQQDPGMELHLIHYSYGVNSTEKGDLSSESTVSRIRTEHFPLTLESARPSHTSQYLCASSPRTSQETQYFGPGTRLLVL.

This clonotype came up many times. The chain joins TRBV29-1 to TRBJ2-1, with 8 bases that match TRBD2. The V gene end was trimmed by 4 bases and the J gene end by 7 bases; junction bases not matched to a gene: 6. Germline V CDR1 and CDR2: SQVTM, ANQGSEA. The CDR3 has 13 amino acids. The CDR3: CSVGLALGNEQFF. The DNA of the CDR3 is TGCAGCGTTGGACTAGCGCTAGGAAATGAGCAGTTCTTC.

This chain links TRBV20-1 with TRBJ1-2, with D perhaps matching TRBD1 (5 bases). V dropped 5 bases and J dropped 2 bases, with 12 bases sitting between them. There are 13 residues in the CDR3. Per germline, CDR1 DFQATT and CDR2 SNEGSKA (reference sequence). This CDR3 reads CSADDRDNYGYTF. The CDR3 bases are TGCAGTGCTGATGACCGGGACAACTATGGCTACACCTTC.

This clonotype was seen many times. The rearrangement links TRBV18 to TRBJ2-1; 9 nucleotides align to TRBD1. The CDR3 totals 21 residues. Germline V gives CDR1 KGHSH, CDR2 LQKENI. V gave up 0 bases and J gave up 6 bases; unmatched junction bases: 21. As DNA, the CDR3 is TGTGCCAGCTCACCACCCCCCGGAACAGGGGGCTTCTGGGGGACCCCCAATGAGCAGTTCTTC. It codes for CASSPPPGTGGFWGTPNEQFF.

This chain uses TRBV7-6 with TRBJ1-4; D is uncertain. Trimming removed 4 bases from V and 8 bases from J, with 11 bases in between. Germline CDR1 is SGHVS and CDR2 is FNYEAQ. The CDR3 spans 13 residues. In DNA, the CDR3 is TGTGCCAGCAGCTGGGGTTTTCGGGAAAAACTGTTTTTT. Translation gives CASSWGFREKLFF.

This clonotype occurred a few times. The V and J genes are TRBV6-5 and TRBJ1-1; the D gene is possibly TRBD1 (6 bases). Deletions cut 4 bases from V and 3 bases from J, with 18 bases between. The CDR3 loop spans 16 amino acids. The germline V gene encodes CDR1 MNHEY and CDR2 SVGAGI. For the CDR3, the DNA is TGTGCCAGCAGTTGGGCAGGGGAGGCTCCGGACACTGAAGCTTTCTTT. The encoded protein is CASSWAGEAPDTEAFF.

This clonotype was recorded at least ten times. This chain uses TRBV7-8 with TRBJ2-1; 8 bases match TRBD2. In germline, CDR1 is SGHVS, CDR2 FQNEAQ. The V gene end was trimmed by 2 bases and the J gene end by 8 bases; junction bases not matched to a gene: 5. CDR3 size: 14 residues. The CDR3 DNA is TGTGCCAGCAGCTTATCAAGCGGGAGAGATGAGCAGTTCTTC. It yields the protein CASSLSSGRDEQFF.

This clonotype was found a few times. The chain joins TRBV5-5 to TRBJ1-5; D remains unclear. There are 12 residues in the CDR3. Germline CDR1 SGHKS, CDR2 YYEKEE (reference sequence). V lost 4 bases and J 4 bases, leaving 6 bases between the germline ends. Written as DNA, the CDR3 is TGTGCCAGCAGCCACGGGAATCAGCCCCAGCATTTT. Translation: CASSHGNQPQHF.

This clonotype was detected ten times or more. The chain employs TRBV5-1 and TRBJ2-5, with 7 bases matching TRBD1. The CDR3 has 14 amino acids. Germline CDR1 reads SGHRS; CDR2 reads YFSETQ. V lost 4 bases to trimming and J lost 3 bases; unmatched junction nucleotides: 6. CDR3 in amino acids: CASSVTGAKETQYF. The CDR3 DNA is TGCGCCAGCAGCGTTACAGGGGCTAAAGAGACCCAGTACTTC.

This clonotype was picked up a small number of times. The gene calls are TRBV5-6 and TRBJ2-2; 9 bases fit TRBD1. CDR1 SGHDT and CDR2 YYEEEE come from the germline V gene. V trimming: 7 bases; J trimming: 1 base; junction bases outside the gene matches: 2. The CDR3 extends over 14 amino acids. In DNA, the CDR3 is TGTGCCAGCCGGACAGGGGTGAACACCGGGGAGCTGTTTTTT. It yields the protein CASRTGVNTGELFF.

The chain combines TRBV5-1 with TRBJ2-2; 8 nucleotides agree with TRBD2. Germline loops: CDR1 SGHRS, CDR2 YFSETQ. V gave up 0 bases and J gave up 3 bases; unmatched junction bases: 7. The length of the CDR3 is 17 residues. CDR3 DNA sequence: TGCGCCAGCAGCTTGGGGGGGACTAGTCGGGACACCGGGGAGCTGTTTTTT. It is translated as CASSLGGTSRDTGELFF.

The CDR3 nucleotides read TGTGCCAGCAGTTTATCCCATGGCTCCTACACCTTC. This encodes CASSLSHGSYTF. The chain links TRBV28 to TRBJ1-2; D call uncertain. Germline V gene sequence: CDR1 MDHEN, CDR2 SYDVKM. V was clipped by 1 base and J by 10 bases, with 10 bases between them. CDR3 size: 12 residues.

In its sample, this clonotype was seen many times. J is TRBJ2-1 and V is TRBV7-2; 7 positions match TRBD2. V lost 1 base and J lost 14; bases outside the gene matches: 8. Germline V gene sequence: CDR1 SGHTA, CDR2 FQGNSA. This CDR3 region has 13 residues. This chain's CDR3 is CASSLVQAGRKFF. The CDR3 DNA reads as TGTGCCAGCAGCTTAGTGCAGGCCGGGAGGAAGTTCTTC.

This clonotype was counted ten times or more. The chain couples TRBV6-1 to TRBJ1-1, with TRBD1 identical over 7 bases. Germline V gives CDR1 MNHNS, CDR2 SASEGT. V was clipped by 4 bases and J by 4 bases; unmatched bases: 6. The CDR3 is 14 residues long. For the CDR3, the DNA is TGTGCCAGCAGTGTTTTTGGGACAGCCACTGAAGCTTTCTTT. Its translation is CASSVFGTATEAFF.

The CDR3 spells CASRTPLATADTQYF. The DNA for the CDR3 is TGCGCCAGCAGGACCCCCCTAGCGACAGCAGATACGCAGTATTTT. The V and J genes are TRBV5-1 and TRBJ2-3; tentative D call: TRBD2 (6 bases). V lost 5 bases, J lost 4 bases, and 17 bases lay in between. Looked up from germline, CDR1 is SGHRS and CDR2 is YFSETQ. There are 15 residues in the CDR3. Full variable domain (missing parts from reference TRBV5-1 and TRBJ2-3): KAGVTQTPRYLIKTRGQQVTLSCSPISGHRSVSWYQQTPGQGLQFLFEYFSETQRNKGNFPGRFSGRQFSNSRSEMNVSTLELGDSALYLCASRTPLATADTQYFGPGTRLTVL.

V is TRBV2 and J is TRBJ1-2; D is uncertain. The germline V gene encodes CDR1 SNHLY and CDR2 FYNNEI. This CDR3 has 12 residues. Trimming cost V 9 bases and J 7 bases, with 15 bases left between them. The CDR3 region is CASLASFGGYTF. CDR3 DNA: TGTGCCAGTTTAGCGAGTTTCGGTGGCTACACCTTC.

In its sample, this clonotype was seen a few times. The V and J genes are TRBV12-3 or TRBV12-4 and TRBJ2-1, with 11 positions matching TRBD2. The junction had 7 bases not matched to a gene; V was cut back by 4 bases and J by 8 bases. The CDR3 length is 15 residues. The chain's CDR3 is CASSYTSGGGDEQFF. The CDR3 DNA follows: TGTGCCAGCAGTTACACTAGCGGGGGAGGGGATGAGCAGTTCTTC.

The chain employs TRBV19 and TRBJ2-3; 10 bases match TRBD2. Germline assignment: CDR1 LNHDA and CDR2 SQIVND (reference sequence). CDR3 size: 17 residues. The trim removed 9 bases at V and 10 bases at J, leaving 22 bases unmatched. The CDR3 sequence: CASPPRALAGSEFAQYF. CDR3 nucleotides: TGTGCCAGCCCCCCCCGGGCACTAGCGGGGTCGGAGTTTGCGCAGTATTTT.

The rearrangement joins TRBV9 to TRBJ1-6; D gene unclear. The CDR3 sequence is 14 residues long. Germline values: CDR1 SGDLS, CDR2 YYNGEE. Deletions cut 0 bases from V and 7 bases from J, with 8 bases between. DNA for the CDR3: TGTGCCAGCAGCGTAGGAAGCCCCAATTCACCCCTCCACTTT. Its protein product is CASSVGSPNSPLHF.

This chain joins TRBV6-2 or TRBV6-3 and TRBJ2-1, with 9 bases lining up with TRBD1. Looked up from germline, CDR1 is MNHEY and CDR2 is SVGEGT. The V segment lost 2 bases and the J segment 15 bases; nucleotides outside the gene matches: 5. This CDR3 is built from 12 residues. CDR3 in amino acids: CASSYPGTGLFF. The CDR3 nucleotides read TGTGCCAGCAGTTACCCCGGGACAGGGTTGTTCTTC.

The rearrangement uses TRBV28 and TRBJ1-4; tentatively, D is TRBD1 (5 bases). The V gene's germline CDR1 is MDHEN and CDR2 SYDVKM. Trimming stripped 5 bases from V and 3 bases from J, with 10 bases between. CDR3 length equals 14 residues. In nucleotides, the CDR3 is TGTGCCAGCAGTCACAGGACCCCTAATGAAAAACTGTTTTTT. This translates into CASSHRTPNEKLFF. Variable domain in full (rest from reference TRBV28 and TRBJ1-4): DVKVTQSSRYLVKRTGEKVFLECVQDMDHENMFWYRQDPGLGLRLIYFSYDVKMKEKGDIPEGYSVSREKKERFSLILESASTNQTSMYLCASSHRTPNEKLFFGSGTQLSVL.

About this clonotype itself: The junction departs from the called germline gene at one end, perhaps through a read error. The chain carries TRBV5-1 and TRBJ2-5; 7 bases are shared with TRBD2. CDR3 length: 15 residues. Germline-derived CDR1 and CDR2 are SGHRS and YFSETQ. CDR3 residues: CASSLAIGAGEAQYF. CDR3 sequence (DNA): TGCGCCAGCAGCTTGGCCATAGGGGCGGGAGAGGCCCAGTACTTC.

This clonotype was counted at least ten times. The chain employs TRBV7-9 and TRBJ2-3; perhaps TRBD2 as D (5 bases). This CDR3 is 14 amino acids long. V dropped 4 bases and J dropped 2 bases, with 10 bases sitting between them. Germline values: CDR1 SEHNR, CDR2 FQNEAQ (reference sequence). The CDR3 region is CASSWERNTDTQYF. As DNA, the CDR3 is TGTGCCAGCAGCTGGGAGCGAAACACAGATACGCAGTATTTT.

The chain employs TRBV28 and TRBJ2-2; maybe TRBD1 (5 bases). V was clipped by 4 bases and J by 4 bases, with 13 bases between them. Germline CDR1 reads MDHEN; CDR2 reads SYDVKM. The CDR3 consists of 15 residues. CDR3 coding DNA: TGTGCCAGCAGTTATGACAGCCCTCCCACCGGGGAGCTGTTTTTT. Translating gives CASSYDSPPTGELFF. Supplemented by reference TRBV28 and TRBJ2-2, the full variable domain reads DVKVTQSSRYLVKRTGEKVFLECVQDMDHENMFWYRQDPGLGLRLIYFSYDVKMKEKGDIPEGYSVSREKKERFSLILESASTNQTSMYLCASSYDSPPTGELFFGEGSRLTVL.

This clonotype appeared a few times. The chain uses TRBV2 and TRBJ2-3, with 14 bases lining up with TRBD2. The V gene end was trimmed by 5 bases and the J gene end by 5 bases; junction bases not matched to a gene: 6. CDR3 length equals 16 residues. CDR1 and CDR2 from the germline V gene are SNHLY and FYNNEI. CDR3: CASSQGLAGVRDTQYF. CDR3 sequence (DNA): TGTGCCAGCAGTCAGGGACTAGCGGGAGTTAGAGATACGCAGTATTTT. Combining the CDR3 with reference TRBV2 and TRBJ2-3 gives the whole variable domain EPEVTQTPSHQVTQMGQEVILRCVPISNHLYFYWYRQILGQKVEFLVSFYNNEISEKSEIFDDQFSVERPDGSNFTLKIRSTKLEDSAMYFCASSQGLAGVRDTQYFGPGTRLTVL.

This clonotype was detected a few times. This chain uses TRBV20-1 with TRBJ2-7, with 9 bases aligning to TRBD1. Trimming removed 3 bases from V and 9 bases from J; junction bases left unmatched: 12. This CDR3 is built from 14 residues. CDR1 and CDR2 from the germline V gene are DFQATT and SNEGSKA (reference sequence). The CDR3 DNA reads TGCAGTGCTAGTCGGACAGGGGTAAGGGCAGGGCAGTACTTC. Residues: CSASRTGVRAGQYF.

This clonotype appeared a few times. This chain joins TRBV20-1 and TRBJ2-5; D unresolved. Trimming removed 3 bases from V and 5 bases from J, with 10 bases in between. CDR1 is DFQATT and CDR2 is SNEGSKA in the germline V gene (reference sequence). This CDR3 contains 12 residues. CDR3 sequence: CSARKAAETQYF. DNA for the CDR3: TGCAGTGCTAGGAAGGCGGCCGAGACCCAGTACTTC.